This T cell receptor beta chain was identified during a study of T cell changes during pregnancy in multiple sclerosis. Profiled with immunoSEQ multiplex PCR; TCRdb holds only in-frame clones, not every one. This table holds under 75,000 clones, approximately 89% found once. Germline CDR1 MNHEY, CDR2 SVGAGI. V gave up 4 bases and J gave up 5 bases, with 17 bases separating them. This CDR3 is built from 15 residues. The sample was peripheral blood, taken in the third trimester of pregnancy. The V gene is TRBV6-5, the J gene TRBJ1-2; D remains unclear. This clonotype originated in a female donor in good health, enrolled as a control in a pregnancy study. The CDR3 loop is CASSSFVTNLYGYTF. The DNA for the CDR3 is TGTGCCAGCAGTTCCTTCGTTACTAACCTATATGGCTACACCTTC.